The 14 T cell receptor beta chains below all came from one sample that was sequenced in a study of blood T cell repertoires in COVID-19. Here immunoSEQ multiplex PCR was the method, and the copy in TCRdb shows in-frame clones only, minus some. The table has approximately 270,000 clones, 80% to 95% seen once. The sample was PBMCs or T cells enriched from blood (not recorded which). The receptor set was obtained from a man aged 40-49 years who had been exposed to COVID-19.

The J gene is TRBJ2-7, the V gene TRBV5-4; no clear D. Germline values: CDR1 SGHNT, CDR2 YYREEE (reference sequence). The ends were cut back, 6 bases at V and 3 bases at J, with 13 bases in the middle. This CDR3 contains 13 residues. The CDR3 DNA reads TGTGCCAGCACCCCCTTCGGAGACTACGAGCAGTACTTC. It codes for CASTPFGDYEQYF.

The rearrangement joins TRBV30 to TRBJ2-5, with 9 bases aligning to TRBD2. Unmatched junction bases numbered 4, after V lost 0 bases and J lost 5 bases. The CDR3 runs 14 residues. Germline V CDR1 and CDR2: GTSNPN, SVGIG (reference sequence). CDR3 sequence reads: CAWSVAGGRETQYF. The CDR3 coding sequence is TGTGCCTGGAGTGTAGCGGGAGGCCGGGAGACCCAGTACTTC.

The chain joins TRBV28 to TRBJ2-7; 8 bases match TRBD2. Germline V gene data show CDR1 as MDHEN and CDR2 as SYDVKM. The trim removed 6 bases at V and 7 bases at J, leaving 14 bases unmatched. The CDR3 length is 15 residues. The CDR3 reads CASSRTGGPSREQYF. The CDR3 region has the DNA TGTGCCAGCAGCCGGACGGGAGGGCCCTCGAGAGAGCAGTACTTC.

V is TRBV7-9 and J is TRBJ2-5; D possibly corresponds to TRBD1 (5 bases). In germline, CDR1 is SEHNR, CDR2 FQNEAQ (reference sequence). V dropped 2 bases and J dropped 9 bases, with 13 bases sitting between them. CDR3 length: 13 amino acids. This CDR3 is CASSLPGNLAQYF. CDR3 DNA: TGTGCCAGCAGCTTACCAGGGAATCTGGCCCAGTACTTC.

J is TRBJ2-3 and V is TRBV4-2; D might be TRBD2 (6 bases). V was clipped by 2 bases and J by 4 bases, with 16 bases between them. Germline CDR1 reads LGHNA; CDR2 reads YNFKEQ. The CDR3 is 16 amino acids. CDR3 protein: CASSQSPTRFPDTQYF. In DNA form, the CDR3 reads TGTGCCAGCAGCCAATCCCCGACTAGGTTCCCAGATACGCAGTATTTT.

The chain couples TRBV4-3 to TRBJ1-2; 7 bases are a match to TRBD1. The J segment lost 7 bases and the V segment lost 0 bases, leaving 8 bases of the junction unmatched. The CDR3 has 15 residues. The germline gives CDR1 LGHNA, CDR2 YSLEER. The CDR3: CASSQDADRALGYTF. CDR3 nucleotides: TGCGCCAGCAGCCAAGACGCAGACAGGGCCCTTGGCTACACCTTC.

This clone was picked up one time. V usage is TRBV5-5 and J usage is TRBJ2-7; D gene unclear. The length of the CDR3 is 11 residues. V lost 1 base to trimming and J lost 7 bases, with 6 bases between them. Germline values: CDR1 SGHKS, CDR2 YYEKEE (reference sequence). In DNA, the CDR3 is TGTGCCAGCAGCTTGAGCTGGGAGCAGTACTTC. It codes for CASSLSWEQYF.

DNA for the CDR3: TGTGCCAGCAAAGCGAGGGGGATCGTAAGGGATAGCAATCAGCCCCAGCATTTT. Residues: CASKARGIVRDSNQPQHF. The V call is TRBV2, the J call TRBJ1-5, with D possibly TRBD1 on 6 matching bases. CDR1 and CDR2 from the germline V gene are SNHLY and FYNNEI. The CDR3 is 18 residues long. Trimming removed 7 bases at V and 0 bases at J, with 22 bases between.

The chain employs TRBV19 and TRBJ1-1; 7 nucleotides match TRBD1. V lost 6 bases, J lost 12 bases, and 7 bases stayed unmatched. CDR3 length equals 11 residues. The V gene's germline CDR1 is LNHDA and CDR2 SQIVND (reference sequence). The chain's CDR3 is CASRRGQSPFF. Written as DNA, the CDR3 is TGTGCCAGTAGGCGGGGACAGAGCCCTTTCTTT.

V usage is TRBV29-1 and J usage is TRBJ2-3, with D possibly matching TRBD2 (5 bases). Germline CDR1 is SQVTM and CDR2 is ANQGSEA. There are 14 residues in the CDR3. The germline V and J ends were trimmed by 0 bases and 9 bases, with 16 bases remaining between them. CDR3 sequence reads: CSVEDARSGRTQYF. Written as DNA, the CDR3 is TGCAGCGTTGAAGATGCGAGGAGCGGTCGGACGCAGTATTTT.

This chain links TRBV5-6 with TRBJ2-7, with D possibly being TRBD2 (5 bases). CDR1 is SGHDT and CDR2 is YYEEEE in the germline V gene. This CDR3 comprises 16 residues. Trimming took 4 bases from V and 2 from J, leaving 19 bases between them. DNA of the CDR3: TGTGCCAGCAGCCCTGGACTGGACCAATATACCTACGAGCAGTACTTC. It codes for CASSPGLDQYTYEQYF.

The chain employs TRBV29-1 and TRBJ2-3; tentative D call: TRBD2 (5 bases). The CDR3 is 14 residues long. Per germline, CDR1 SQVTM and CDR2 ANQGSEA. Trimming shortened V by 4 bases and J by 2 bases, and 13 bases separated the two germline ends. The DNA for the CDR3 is TGCAGCGTTGGAGGTGACTACCACACAGATACGCAGTATTTT. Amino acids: CSVGGDYHTDTQYF.

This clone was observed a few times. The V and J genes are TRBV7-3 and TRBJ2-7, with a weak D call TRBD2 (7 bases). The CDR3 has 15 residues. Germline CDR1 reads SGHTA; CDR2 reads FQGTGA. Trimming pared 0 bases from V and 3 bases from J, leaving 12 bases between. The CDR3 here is CASSLTGGGFYEQYF. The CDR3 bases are TGTGCCAGCAGCTTAACGGGAGGGGGTTTCTACGAGCAGTACTTC. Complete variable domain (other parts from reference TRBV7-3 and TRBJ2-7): GAGVSQTPSNKVTEKGKYVELRCDPISGHTALYWYRQSLGQGPEFLIYFQGTGAADDSGLPNDRFFAVRPEGSVSTLKIQRTERGDSAVYLCASSLTGGGFYEQYFGPGTRLTVT.

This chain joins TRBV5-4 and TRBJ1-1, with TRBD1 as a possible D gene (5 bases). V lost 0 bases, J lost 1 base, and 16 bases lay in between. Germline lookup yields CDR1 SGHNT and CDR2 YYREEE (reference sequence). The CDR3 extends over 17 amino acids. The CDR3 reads CASSLGGVGHPNTEAFF. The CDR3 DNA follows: TGTGCCAGCAGCTTGGGCGGGGTTGGACACCCGAACACTGAAGCTTTCTTT.